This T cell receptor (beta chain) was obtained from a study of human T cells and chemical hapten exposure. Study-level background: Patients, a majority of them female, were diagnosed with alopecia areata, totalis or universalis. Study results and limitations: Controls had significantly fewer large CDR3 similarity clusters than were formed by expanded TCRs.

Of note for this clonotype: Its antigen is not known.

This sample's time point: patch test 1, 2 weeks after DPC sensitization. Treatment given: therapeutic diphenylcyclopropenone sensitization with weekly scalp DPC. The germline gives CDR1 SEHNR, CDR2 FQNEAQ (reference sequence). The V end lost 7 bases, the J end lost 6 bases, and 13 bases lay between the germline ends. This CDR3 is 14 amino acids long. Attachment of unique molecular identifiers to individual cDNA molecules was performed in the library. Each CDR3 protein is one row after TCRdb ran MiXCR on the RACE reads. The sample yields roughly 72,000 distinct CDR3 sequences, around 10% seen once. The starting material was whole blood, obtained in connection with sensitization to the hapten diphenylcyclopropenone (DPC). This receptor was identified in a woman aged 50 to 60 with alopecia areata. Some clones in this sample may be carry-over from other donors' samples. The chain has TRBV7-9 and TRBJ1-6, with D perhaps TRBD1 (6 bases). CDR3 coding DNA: TGTGCCAGCACCCACGACAGGATTAATTCACCCCTCCACTTT. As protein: CASTHDRINSPLHF.